Following are 18 T cell receptor beta chains from one sample sequenced in a study of blood T cell repertoires in COVID-19. Clones were read by immunoSEQ multiplex PCR, and TCRdb kept only the in-frame ones, dropping some. The sample includes roughly 140,000 clones, roughly four fifths of them seen just once. The material sequenced was peripheral blood. The receptors come from a woman of 80 years or more with acute or convalescent COVID-19.

The V call is TRBV29-1, the J call TRBJ2-4; 8 bases are shared with TRBD1. With V trimmed by 7 bases and J by 3 bases, 2 bases remained unmatched. Germline V gene sequence: CDR1 SQVTM, CDR2 ANQGSEA. CDR3 length: 12 amino acids. Here the CDR3 DNA reads TGCAGCGCGGGACAGGACAAAAACATTCAGTACTTC. Translating it yields CSAGQDKNIQYF.

V is TRBV5-5 and J is TRBJ1-5, with D unresolved. V was trimmed by 4 bases and J by 4 bases, leaving 12 bases between them. Germline V gene data show CDR1 as SGHKS and CDR2 as YYEKEE (reference sequence). The CDR3 has 14 residues. The CDR3 DNA reads TGTGCCAGCAGCCCGGAGGGAGGAAATCAGCCCCAGCATTTT. Its protein product is CASSPEGGNQPQHF.

V gene TRBV5-1 combines with J gene TRBJ2-3; no firm D call. Germline lookup yields CDR1 SGHRS and CDR2 YFSETQ. V dropped 4 bases and J dropped 0 bases, with 6 bases sitting between them. The CDR3 has 13 residues. The CDR3 DNA reads TGCGCCAGCAGCAGCGCTAGCACAGATACGCAGTATTTT. Protein: CASSSASTDTQYF.

This clone was seen a handful of times. The chain uses TRBV4-1 and TRBJ1-2, with a weak D call TRBD1 (6 bases). Germline CDR1 reads MGHRA; CDR2 reads YSYEKL. CDR3 length equals 14 residues. The V end was cut by 2 bases, the J end by 4 bases, with 11 bases between. This CDR3 reads CASSQYGQRYGYTF. In DNA form, the CDR3 reads TGCGCCAGCAGCCAATACGGACAGCGCTATGGCTACACCTTC.

This chain uses TRBV28 with TRBJ2-1; TRBD2 agrees at 7 bases. The CDR3 is made up of 18 amino acids. CDR1 is MDHEN and CDR2 is SYDVKM in the germline V gene. Trimming cost V 1 base and J 7 bases; bases outside gene matches: 16. CDR3 bases: TGTGCCAGCAGTTTATTTAACCGCAGGAAGCGGGATGGGAATGAGCAGTTCTTC. Amino acids: CASSLFNRRKRDGNEQFF.

The chain recombines TRBV2 with TRBJ2-1, with D maybe TRBD1 (5 bases). V was pared by 2 bases and J by 0 bases, with 8 bases between. CDR3 length: 15 residues. Germline V gives CDR1 SNHLY, CDR2 FYNNEI. The CDR3: CASSELRASYNEQFF. As DNA, the CDR3 is TGTGCCAGCAGTGAACTCAGGGCCTCCTACAATGAGCAGTTCTTC.

In this sample, this clone turned up once. This chain joins TRBV5-6 and TRBJ1-1; 12 positions agree with TRBD1. From germline, CDR1 is SGHDT and CDR2 YYEEEE. After removal of 3 bases from V and 4 bases from J, the junction contained 10 bases not matched to a gene. The CDR3 loop spans 17 amino acids. Written as DNA, the CDR3 is TGTGCCAGCAGCTCACCGGGACAGGGGGCGCGCGGCACTGAAGCTTTCTTT. Its protein product is CASSSPGQGARGTEAFF.

This clone was observed once. V usage is TRBV25-1 and J usage is TRBJ1-5; D is perhaps TRBD1 (5 bases). The CDR3 length is 12 residues. Germline lookup yields CDR1 MGHDK and CDR2 SYGVNS. Trimming took 6 bases from V and 6 from J, leaving 9 bases between them. The CDR3 region has the DNA TGTGCCAGCAGCTCAGGGTTTCAGCCCCAGCATTTT. Protein sequence: CASSSGFQPQHF.

The chain is built from TRBV16 and TRBJ1-3; TRBD1 aligns across 8 bases. Germline-derived CDR1 and CDR2 are KGHSY and FQNENV. The CDR3 length is 16 residues. V shed 4 bases, J shed 2 bases, and the junction held 7 bases outside the gene matches. As DNA, the CDR3 is TGTGCCAGCAGCCGACTGACAGGGGTCGCTGGAAACACCATATATTTT. It codes for CASSRLTGVAGNTIYF.

V is TRBV5-1 and J is TRBJ1-1; the D is unclear. The CDR3 length is 14 residues. V was shortened by 2 bases and J by 2 bases, with 10 bases between the two germline ends. Germline lookup yields CDR1 SGHRS and CDR2 YFSETQ. The CDR3 sequence is CASSFSVGNTEAFF. The DNA for the CDR3 is TGCGCCAGCAGCTTTAGTGTCGGTAACACTGAAGCTTTCTTT.

V gene TRBV2 combines with J gene TRBJ2-5; 7 bases are shared with TRBD1. V lost 5 bases, J lost 1 base, and 7 bases stayed unmatched. The germline gives CDR1 SNHLY, CDR2 FYNNEI. CDR3 length: 15 residues. CDR3 coding DNA: TGTGCCAGCAGTTTCCGGGACAGCTTCCAAGAGACCCAGTACTTC. Translated, it gives CASSFRDSFQETQYF.

V and J are TRBV3-1 (or the pseudogene TRBV3-2) and TRBJ2-5; D may be TRBD1 (6 bases). Trimming removed 4 bases from V and 5 bases from J, with 11 bases in between. CDR1 is LGHDT and CDR2 is YNNKEL in the germline V gene (reference sequence). The CDR3 is 13 amino acids. DNA of the CDR3: TGTGCCAGCAGCCCGATAACAGGGGAGACCCAGTACTTC. Residues: CASSPITGETQYF.

V gene TRBV7-2 combines with J gene TRBJ2-5; 9 positions agree with TRBD2. Germline V CDR1 and CDR2: SGHTA, FQGNSA. The CDR3 runs to 15 residues. J gave up 2 bases and V 8 bases, and 9 bases lay outside the gene matches. The CDR3 DNA sequence: TGTGCCAGCCGATCTGCGGGAGGGCTACAAGAGACCCAGTACTTC. Amino acid sequence: CASRSAGGLQETQYF.

This rearrangement joins TRBV13 to TRBJ2-5; a possible D gene is TRBD1 (6 bases). Per the germline V gene, CDR1 is PRHDT and CDR2 is FYEKMQ (reference sequence). This CDR3 is 14 amino acids long. Trimming took 4 bases from V and 2 from J, leaving 11 bases between them. CDR3: CASSSPDSQETQYF. CDR3 nucleotides: TGTGCCAGCAGCTCACCGGACAGTCAAGAGACCCAGTACTTC.

The chain uses TRBV2 and TRBJ2-3; 9 nucleotides match TRBD2. Germline V CDR1 and CDR2: SNHLY, FYNNEI. J lost 5 bases, V lost 2 bases, and 5 bases had no gene match. This CDR3 has 15 amino acids. This CDR3 is CASSERLAGRDTQYF. The CDR3 DNA reads as TGTGCCAGCAGTGAAAGGCTAGCGGGGCGAGATACGCAGTATTTT.

The chain combines TRBV28 with TRBJ2-3; 7 nucleotides line up with TRBD2. The CDR3 consists of 15 residues. Germline V CDR1 and CDR2: MDHEN, SYDVKM. The V and J ends lost 8 bases and 6 bases, in that order; junction bases with no gene match: 14. The CDR3 sequence is CASYENLSGDDTQYF. CDR3 nucleotides: TGTGCCAGCTACGAAAATCTCAGCGGGGATGATACGCAGTATTTT.

The V gene is TRBV7-3, the J gene TRBJ2-2; 7 bases agree with TRBD2. V lost 6 bases and J lost 9; bases outside the gene matches: 13. Germline CDR1 reads SGHTA; CDR2 reads FQGTGA. The CDR3 extends over 15 amino acids. This CDR3 is CASRRGTTTSRELFF. The DNA for the CDR3 is TGTGCCAGCAGACGAGGGACTACCACCTCGCGGGAGCTGTTTTTT.

The chain is built from TRBV28 and TRBJ2-3; TRBD1 might be the D (5 bases). Per germline, CDR1 MDHEN and CDR2 SYDVKM. Trimming removed 4 bases from V and 4 bases from J, with 12 bases in between. The CDR3 runs to 14 residues. CDR3 sequence reads: CASSWTQGSDTQYF. The CDR3 DNA sequence: TGTGCCAGCAGTTGGACCCAGGGCTCAGATACGCAGTATTTT.